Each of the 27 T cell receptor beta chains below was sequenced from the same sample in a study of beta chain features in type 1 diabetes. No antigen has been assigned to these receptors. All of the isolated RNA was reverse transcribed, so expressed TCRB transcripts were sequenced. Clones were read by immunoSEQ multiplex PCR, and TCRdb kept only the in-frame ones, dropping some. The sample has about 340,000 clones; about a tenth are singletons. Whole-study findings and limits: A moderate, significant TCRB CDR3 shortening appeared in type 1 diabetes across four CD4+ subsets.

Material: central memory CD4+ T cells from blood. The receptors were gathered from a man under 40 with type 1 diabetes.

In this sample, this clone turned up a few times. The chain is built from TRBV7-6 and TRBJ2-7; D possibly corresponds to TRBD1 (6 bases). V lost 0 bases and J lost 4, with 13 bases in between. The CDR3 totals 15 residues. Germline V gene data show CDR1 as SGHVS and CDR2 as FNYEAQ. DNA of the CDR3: TGTGCCAGCAGCTTAGCCACCGGGACACTTTACGAGCAGTACTTC. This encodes CASSLATGTLYEQYF.

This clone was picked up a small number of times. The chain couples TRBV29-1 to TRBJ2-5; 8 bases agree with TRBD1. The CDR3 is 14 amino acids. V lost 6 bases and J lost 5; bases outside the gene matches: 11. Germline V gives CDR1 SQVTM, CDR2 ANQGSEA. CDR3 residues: CSVVGQGAVETQYF. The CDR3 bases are TGCAGCGTCGTAGGACAGGGAGCCGTGGAGACCCAGTACTTC.

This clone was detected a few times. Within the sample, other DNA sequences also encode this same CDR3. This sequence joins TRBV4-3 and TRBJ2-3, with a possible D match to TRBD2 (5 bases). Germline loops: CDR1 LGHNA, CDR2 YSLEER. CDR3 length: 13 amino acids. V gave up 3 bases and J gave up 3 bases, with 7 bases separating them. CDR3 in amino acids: CASSQLATDTQYF. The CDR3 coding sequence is TGCGCCAGCAGCCAGTTAGCGACAGATACGCAGTATTTT.

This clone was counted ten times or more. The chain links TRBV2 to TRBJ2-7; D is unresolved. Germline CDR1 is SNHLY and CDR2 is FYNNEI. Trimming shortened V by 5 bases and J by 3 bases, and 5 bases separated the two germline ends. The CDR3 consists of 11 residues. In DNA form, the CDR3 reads TGTGCCAGCAGTCGGAACTACGAGCAGTACTTC. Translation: CASSRNYEQYF.

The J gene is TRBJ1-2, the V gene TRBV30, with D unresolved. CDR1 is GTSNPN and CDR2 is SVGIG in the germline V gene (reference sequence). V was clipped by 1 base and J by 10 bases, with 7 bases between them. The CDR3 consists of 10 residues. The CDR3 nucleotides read TGTGCCTGGAGTGGCCCGGCCTACACCTTC. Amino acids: CAWSGPAYTF. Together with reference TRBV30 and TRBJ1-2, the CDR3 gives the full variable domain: SQTIHQWPATLVQPVGSPLSLECTVEGTSNPNLYWYRQAAGRGLQLLFYSVGIGQISSEVPQNLSASRPQDRQFILSSKKLLLSDSGFYLCAWSGPAYTFGSGTRLTVV.

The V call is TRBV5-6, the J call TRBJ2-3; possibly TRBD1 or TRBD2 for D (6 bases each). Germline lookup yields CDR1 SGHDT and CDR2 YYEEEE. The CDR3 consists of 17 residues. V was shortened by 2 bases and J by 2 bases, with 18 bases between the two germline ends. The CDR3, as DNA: TGTGCCAGCAGCTTTGTGGGGGGCCTCCTCCCCACAGATACGCAGTATTTT. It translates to CASSFVGGLLPTDTQYF.

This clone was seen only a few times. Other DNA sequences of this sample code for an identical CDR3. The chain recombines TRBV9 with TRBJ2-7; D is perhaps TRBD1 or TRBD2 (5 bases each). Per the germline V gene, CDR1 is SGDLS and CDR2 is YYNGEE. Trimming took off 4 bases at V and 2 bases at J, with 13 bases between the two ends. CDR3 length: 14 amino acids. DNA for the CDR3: TGTGCCAGCAGCAACCGGGACGGTGCCTACGAGCAGTACTTC. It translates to CASSNRDGAYEQYF.

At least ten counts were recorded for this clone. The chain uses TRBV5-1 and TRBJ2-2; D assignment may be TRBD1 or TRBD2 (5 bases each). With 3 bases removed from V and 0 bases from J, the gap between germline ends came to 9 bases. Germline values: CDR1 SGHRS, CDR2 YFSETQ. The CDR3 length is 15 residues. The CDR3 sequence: CASSSGAANTGELFF. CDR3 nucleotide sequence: TGCGCCAGCAGCTCCGGGGCCGCGAACACCGGGGAGCTGTTTTTT.

CDR3 protein: CAISESSGGGGEQYF. In nucleotides, the CDR3 is TGTGCCATCAGTGAGTCATCAGGGGGCGGAGGCGAGCAGTACTTC. V is TRBV10-3 and J is TRBJ2-7, with TRBD1 matching over 8 bases. The trim removed 0 bases at V and 6 bases at J, leaving 7 bases unmatched. Looked up from germline, CDR1 is ENHRY and CDR2 is SYGVKD. The CDR3 runs to 15 residues.

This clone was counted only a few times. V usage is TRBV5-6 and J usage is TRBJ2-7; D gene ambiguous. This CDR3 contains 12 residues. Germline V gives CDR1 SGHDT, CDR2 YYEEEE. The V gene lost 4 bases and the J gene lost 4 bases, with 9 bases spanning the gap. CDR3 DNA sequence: TGTGCCAGCAGCCGTGAAGAATACGAGCAGTACTTC. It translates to CASSREEYEQYF.

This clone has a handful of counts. As DNA, the CDR3 is TGCAGCGTAAGACAGGGGACCTACACTGAAGCTTTCTTT. This translates into CSVRQGTYTEAFF. The genes are TRBV29-1 and TRBJ1-1; TRBD1 agrees at 8 bases. Trimming at V came to 6 bases and at J to 3 bases, leaving 6 bases not matched to a gene. CDR3 length equals 13 residues. Germline V CDR1 and CDR2: SQVTM, ANQGSEA.

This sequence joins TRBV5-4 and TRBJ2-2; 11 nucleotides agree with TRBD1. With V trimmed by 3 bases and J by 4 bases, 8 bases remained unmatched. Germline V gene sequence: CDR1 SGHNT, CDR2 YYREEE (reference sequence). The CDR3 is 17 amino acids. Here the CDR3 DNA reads TGTGCCAGCAGCTCCGGACAGGGGGCGCGCGGCACCGGGGAGCTGTTTTTT. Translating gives CASSSGQGARGTGELFF.

The CDR3 nucleotides read TGTGCCAGCTGGGGTGCGTCCAATAATTCACCCCTCCACTTT. It encodes CASWGASNNSPLHF. This chain uses TRBV6-6 with TRBJ1-6; D is ambiguous. Trimming pared 8 bases from V and 5 bases from J, leaving 13 bases between. The germline V gene encodes CDR1 MNHNY and CDR2 SVGAGI (reference sequence). The CDR3 contains 14 residues.

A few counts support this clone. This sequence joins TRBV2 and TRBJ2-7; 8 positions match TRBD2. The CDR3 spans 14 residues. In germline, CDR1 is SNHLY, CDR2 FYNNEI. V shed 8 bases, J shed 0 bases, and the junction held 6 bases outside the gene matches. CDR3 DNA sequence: TGTGCCAGCGGGGAGACTAGCGTCTCCTACGAGCAGTACTTC. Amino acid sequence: CASGETSVSYEQYF.

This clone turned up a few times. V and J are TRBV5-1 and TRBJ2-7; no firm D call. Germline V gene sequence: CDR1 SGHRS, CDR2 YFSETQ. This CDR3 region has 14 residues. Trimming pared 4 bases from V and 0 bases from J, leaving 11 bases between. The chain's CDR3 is CASSPLGGSYEQYF. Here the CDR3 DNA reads TGCGCCAGCAGCCCCCTTGGTGGCTCCTACGAGCAGTACTTC.

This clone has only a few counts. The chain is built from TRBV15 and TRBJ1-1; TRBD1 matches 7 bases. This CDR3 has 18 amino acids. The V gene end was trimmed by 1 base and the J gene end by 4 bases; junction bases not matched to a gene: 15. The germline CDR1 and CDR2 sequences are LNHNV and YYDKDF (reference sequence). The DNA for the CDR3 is TGTGCCACCAGCAGAGTCCCGGGACAGAGGTCGGGGGGCACTGAAGCTTTCTTT. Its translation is CATSRVPGQRSGGTEAFF.

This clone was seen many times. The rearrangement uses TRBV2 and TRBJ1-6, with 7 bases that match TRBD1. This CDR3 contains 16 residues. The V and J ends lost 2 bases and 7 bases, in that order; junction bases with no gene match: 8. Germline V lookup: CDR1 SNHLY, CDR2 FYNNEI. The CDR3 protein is CASSERSGGMNSPLHF. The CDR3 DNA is TGTGCCAGCAGTGAAAGATCAGGGGGTATGAATTCACCCCTCCACTTT.

In nucleotides, the CDR3 is TGCGCCAGCAGCTTTAGCACAGGGGCTCTGAACACTGAAGCTTTCTTT. Translated, it gives CASSFSTGALNTEAFF. The V gene is TRBV5-1, the J gene TRBJ1-1, with 7 nucleotides matching TRBD1. The ends lost 2 bases at V and 0 bases at J; junction bases unmatched: 7. CDR3 size: 16 residues. The V gene's germline CDR1 is SGHRS and CDR2 YFSETQ.

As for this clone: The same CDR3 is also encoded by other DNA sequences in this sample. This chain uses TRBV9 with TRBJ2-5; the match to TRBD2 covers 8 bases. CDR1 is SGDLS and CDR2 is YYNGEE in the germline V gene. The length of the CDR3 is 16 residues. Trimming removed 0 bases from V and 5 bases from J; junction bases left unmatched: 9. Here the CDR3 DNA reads TGTGCCAGCAGCGTAGCTGGGGCGGGGGGCGGTGAGACCCAGTACTTC. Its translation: CASSVAGAGGGETQYF.

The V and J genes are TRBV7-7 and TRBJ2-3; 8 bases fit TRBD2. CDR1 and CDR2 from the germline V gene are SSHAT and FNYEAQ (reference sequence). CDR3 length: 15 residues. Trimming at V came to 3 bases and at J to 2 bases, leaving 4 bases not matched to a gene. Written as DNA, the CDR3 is TGTGCCAGCAGCTTCGGGCGGGGGGCCACAGATACGCAGTATTTT. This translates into CASSFGRGATDTQYF.

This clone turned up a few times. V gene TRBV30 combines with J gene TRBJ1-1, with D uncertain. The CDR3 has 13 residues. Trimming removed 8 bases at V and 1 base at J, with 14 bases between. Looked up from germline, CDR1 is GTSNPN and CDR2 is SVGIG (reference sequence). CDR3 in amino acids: CAVAKMSNTEAFF. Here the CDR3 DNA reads TGTGCCGTGGCGAAGATGTCGAACACTGAAGCTTTCTTT.

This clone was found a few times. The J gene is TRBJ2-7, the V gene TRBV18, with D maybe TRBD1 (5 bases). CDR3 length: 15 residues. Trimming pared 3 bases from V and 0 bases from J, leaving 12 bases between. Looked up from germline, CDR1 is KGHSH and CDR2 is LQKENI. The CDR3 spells CASSPPGLSSYEQYF. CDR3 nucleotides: TGTGCCAGCTCACCCCCAGGGTTGAGCTCCTACGAGCAGTACTTC.

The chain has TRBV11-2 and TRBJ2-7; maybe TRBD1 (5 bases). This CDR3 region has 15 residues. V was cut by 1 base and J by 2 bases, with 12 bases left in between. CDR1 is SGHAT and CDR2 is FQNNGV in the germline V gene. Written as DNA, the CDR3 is TGTGCCAGCAGCTTAGCGGCAGGGCCTCCCTACGAGCAGTACTTC. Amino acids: CASSLAAGPPYEQYF.

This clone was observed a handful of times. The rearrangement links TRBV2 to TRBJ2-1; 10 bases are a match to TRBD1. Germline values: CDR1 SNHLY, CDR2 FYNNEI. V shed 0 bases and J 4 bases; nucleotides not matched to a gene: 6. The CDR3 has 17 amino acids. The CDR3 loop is CASSEAIGTGEYNEQFF. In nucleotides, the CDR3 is TGTGCCAGCAGTGAAGCGATTGGGACAGGGGAATACAATGAGCAGTTCTTC.

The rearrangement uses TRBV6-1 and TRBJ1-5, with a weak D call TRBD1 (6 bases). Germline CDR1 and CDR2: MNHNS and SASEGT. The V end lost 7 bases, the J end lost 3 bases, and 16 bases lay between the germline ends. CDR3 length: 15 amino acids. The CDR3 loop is CASNFDGQFNQPQHF. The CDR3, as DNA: TGTGCCAGCAATTTCGACGGACAGTTCAATCAGCCCCAGCATTTT.

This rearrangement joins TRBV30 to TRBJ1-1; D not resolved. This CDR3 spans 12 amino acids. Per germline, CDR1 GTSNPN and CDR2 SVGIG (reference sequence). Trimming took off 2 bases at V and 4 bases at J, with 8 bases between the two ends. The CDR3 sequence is CAWSPSITEAFF. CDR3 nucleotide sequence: TGTGCCTGGAGTCCTTCTATCACTGAAGCTTTCTTT.

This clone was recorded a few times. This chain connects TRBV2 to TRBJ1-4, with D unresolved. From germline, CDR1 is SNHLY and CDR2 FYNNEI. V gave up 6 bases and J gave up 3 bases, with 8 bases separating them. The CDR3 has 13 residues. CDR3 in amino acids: CASRFNANEKLFF. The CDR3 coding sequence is TGTGCCAGCAGGTTTAATGCTAATGAAAAACTGTTTTTT.